The present T cell receptor beta chain was sequenced within a study of blood T cell repertoires in COVID-19. Across the whole study: Both acute and convalescent COVID-19 samples were obtained from the United States, Italy and Spain. Nucleic acid was either cDNA or gDNA, and it came from T cells, B-cell-depleted T cells, or PBMCs.

CDR1 SGHAT and CDR2 FQNNGV come from the germline V gene. CDR3 length: 17 amino acids. With 4 bases removed from V and 4 bases from J, the gap between germline ends came to 22 bases. TCRdb keeps only in-frame clones here, not all; method: immunoSEQ multiplex PCR. The sample contains fewer than 350,000 clones, approximately 90% of which appear only once. This clone has only a few counts. Participant reports of clinical history set cohort assignment. The chain has TRBV11-2 and TRBJ1-2, with D tentatively TRBD1 (5 bases). Sample: PBMCs or T cells enriched from blood (not recorded which). The clonotype comes from a woman aged 40 to 55 with acute COVID-19. The CDR3 is CASSYYRDSEGGYGYTF. The CDR3 nucleotides are TGTGCCAGCAGCTATTACCGGGACTCCGAAGGCGGCTATGGCTACACCTTC.